This T cell receptor beta chain was found in a study of OX40 agonist ivuxolimab in advanced cancers. Across the whole study: Aged roughly 20 to 85 with a mean of 60 years, they were less than 90% male. Broader study findings: The antigens recognized by the expanded peripheral T cells, that is their antigen specificity, were not determined.

Note on this clone: What it binds is not known.

Libraries were prepared by immunoSEQ multiplex PCR; TCRdb keeps only in-frame clonotypes and omits some of them. The top ten hold approximately 35% of the sample, which has about 37,000 clones, 85% seen once. Patients with a history of autoimmune disease or on systemic immunosuppression were excluded. V trimming: 6 bases; J trimming: 5 bases; junction bases outside the gene matches: 7. Germline assignment: CDR1 SGHTA and CDR2 FQGTGA. The CDR3 consists of 14 residues. The chain is built from TRBV7-3 and TRBJ2-5, with 9 bases that match TRBD2. This sample comprised CD4+ or CD8+ T cells sorted from blood, obtained in a trial of the OX40 agonist ivuxolimab. The source is an adult with an advanced solid tumor such as melanoma, head and neck, liver or kidney cancer. The CDR3 DNA sequence: TGTGCCAGCAGTCTTAGCGGGAGCCGCGAGACCCAGTACTTC. The encoded protein is CASSLSGSRETQYF.